The subject of this entry is one T cell receptor (beta chain). Its antigen is as yet unknown. This specimen comes from a study of siplizumab effects on memory and regulatory T cells. Overall study results and limits: Most alloreactive clones went unmapped to unstimulated subsets; only a minor fraction mapped. Memory cells seemed less diverse than naive T cells, which also seemed major contributors to the alloresponse. Controls showed an average of approximately 25% Treg-derived mappable alloreactive CD4+ clones, while siplizumab showed under 80%.

About 10^5 TCR templates were measured in each sample. Method: immunoSEQ multiplex PCR; TCRdb's copy keeps in-frame clones and lacks some. The sample yields 95,000 to 130,000 clones, 94% seen once. The receptor's source is a human donor in good health. The sample comprised non-Treg CD4+ T cells sorted from blood.

In DNA, the CDR3 is TGTGCCATCCAGGGGGTGGGACGCACTGAAGCTTTCTTT. Translating gives CAIQGVGRTEAFF. The chain carries TRBV6-1 and TRBJ1-1; 7 positions agree with TRBD1. The CDR3 totals 13 residues. Germline CDR1 MNHNS, CDR2 SASEGT. The V segment lost 10 bases and the J segment 4 bases; nucleotides outside the gene matches: 9.